These 8 T cell receptor beta chains came from one sample sequenced in a study of CD8 T cells in Susac syndrome. Reverse transcription of 0.5 to 1 ug RNA was performed with random hexamers. MiXCR, run by TCRdb on the immunoSEQ multiplex PCR reads, gives a single entry per CDR3 protein. The sample has about 76,000 distinct CDR3 sequences, roughly 92% seen once; the top ten hold around 0.45%. Sequencing input: CD8+ T cells from PBMCs. The receptors were sampled from a human donor with Susac syndrome.

V and J are TRBV7-7 and TRBJ2-1; 8 bases align to TRBD2. The V and J ends lost 4 bases and 14 bases, in that order; junction bases with no gene match: 7. The CDR3 is 12 amino acids. CDR1 and CDR2 from the germline V gene are SSHAT and FNYEAQ (reference sequence). The CDR3 bases are TGTGCCAGCAGCTCTGAAGCGGGAGTGGAGTTCTTC. Translated, it gives CASSSEAGVEFF.

The genes are TRBV5-5 and TRBJ2-7; TRBD1 is a possible D gene (6 bases). This CDR3 contains 16 residues. From germline, CDR1 is SGHKS and CDR2 YYEKEE (reference sequence). The V end was cut by 1 base, the J end by 0 bases, with 14 bases between. CDR3 bases: TGTGCCAGCAGCTTGAGGGGGTTAACCCCCTCCTACGAGCAGTACTTC. It specifies CASSLRGLTPSYEQYF.

V is TRBV7-8 and J is TRBJ1-6; TRBD1 matches 7 bases. Unmatched junction bases numbered 13, after V lost 1 base and J lost 4 bases. This CDR3 has 19 amino acids. The germline V gene encodes CDR1 SGHVS and CDR2 FQNEAQ. The CDR3 DNA reads TGTGCCAGCAGCTTAGTCCAGTCGGCGCTGGGACAGTATAATTCACCCCTCCACTTT. It codes for CASSLVQSALGQYNSPLHF.

This clonotype was seen once. The chain recombines TRBV6-2 or TRBV6-3 with TRBJ2-7; either TRBD1 or TRBD2 may fit D (5 bases each). V lost 8 bases, J lost 6 bases, and 11 bases lay in between. Germline V gene sequence: CDR1 MNHEY, CDR2 SVGEGT. CDR3 length equals 11 residues. CDR3 loop: CASARGLEQYF. The DNA for the CDR3 is TGTGCCAGCGCCCGGGGCCTCGAGCAGTACTTC.

The chain uses TRBV7-9 and TRBJ2-7, with D possibly being TRBD1 or TRBD2 (5 bases each). The CDR3 is made up of 12 amino acids. Looked up from germline, CDR1 is SEHNR and CDR2 is FQNEAQ (reference sequence). Between the trimmed V and J ends, which lost 5 bases and 11 bases, there was a span of 16 bases. DNA of the CDR3: TGTGCCAGCAGCGGACACGGGGCCCCGGAGTACTTC. As protein: CASSGHGAPEYF.

The gene calls are TRBV28 and TRBJ2-3, with D perhaps TRBD1 (6 bases). The CDR3 totals 19 residues. The germline V gene encodes CDR1 MDHEN and CDR2 SYDVKM. Trimming took 4 bases from V and 2 from J, leaving 25 bases between them. CDR3 sequence (DNA): TGTGCCAGCAGTTCACTCATCCTGACAGGCCCGGCTCCCACAGATACGCAGTATTTT. The encoded protein is CASSSLILTGPAPTDTQYF.

This sequence joins TRBV6-2 or TRBV6-3 and TRBJ2-7, with no clear D. CDR1 is MNHEY and CDR2 is SVGEGT in the germline V gene. The V end lost 1 base, the J end lost 1 base, and 8 bases lay between the germline ends. The CDR3 has 14 residues. The CDR3 is CASSYLRRSYEQYF. DNA of the CDR3: TGTGCCAGCAGTTACTTGCGAAGGTCCTACGAGCAGTACTTC.

The chain employs TRBV11-2 and TRBJ1-4, with D unclear. The CDR3 is 15 amino acids. V was pared by 5 bases and J by 8 bases, with 18 bases between. Germline V gives CDR1 SGHAT, CDR2 FQNNGV. The DNA for the CDR3 is TGTGCCAGCAGCCCAGTTGTTGGCCCGCGGGAAAAACTGTTTTTT. Amino acid sequence: CASSPVVGPREKLFF.